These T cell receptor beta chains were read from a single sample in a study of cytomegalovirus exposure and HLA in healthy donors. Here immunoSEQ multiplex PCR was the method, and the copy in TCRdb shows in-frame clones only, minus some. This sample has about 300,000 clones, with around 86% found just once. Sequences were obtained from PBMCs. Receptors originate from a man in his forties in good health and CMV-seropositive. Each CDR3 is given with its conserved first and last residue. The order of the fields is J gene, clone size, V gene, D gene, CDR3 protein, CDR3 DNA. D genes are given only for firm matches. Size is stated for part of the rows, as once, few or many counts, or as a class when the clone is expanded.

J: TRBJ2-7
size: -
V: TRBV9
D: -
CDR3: CASSGGGSGDEQYF
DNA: TGTGCCAGCAGCGGAGGAGGGTCGGGGGACGAGCAGTACTTC

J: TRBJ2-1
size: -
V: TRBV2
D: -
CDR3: CASREYEQFF
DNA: TGTGCCAGCAGGGAGTACGAGCAGTTCTTC

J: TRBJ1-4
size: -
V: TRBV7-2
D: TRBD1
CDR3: CASSLRTGGDEKLFF
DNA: TGTGCCAGCAGCTTAAGGACAGGGGGCGATGAAAAACTGTTTTTT

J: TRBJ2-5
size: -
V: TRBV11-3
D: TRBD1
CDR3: CASSNPGGGETQYF
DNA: TGTGCCAGCTCAAATCCAGGGGGCGGCGAGACCCAGTACTTC

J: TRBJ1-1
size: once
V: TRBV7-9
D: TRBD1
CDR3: CASSSRQGATLGAEAFF
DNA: TGTGCCAGCTCCTCGCGGCAGGGGGCCACCTTAGGAGCTGAAGCTTTCTTT

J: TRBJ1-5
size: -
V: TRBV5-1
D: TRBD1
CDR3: CASSLRPTGTDGGQPQHF
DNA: TGCGCCAGCAGCCTTCGACCTACCGGGACAGACGGAGGTCAGCCCCAGCATTTT

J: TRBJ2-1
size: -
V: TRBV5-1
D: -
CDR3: CASNSGTQIYNEQFF
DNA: TGCGCCAGCAACTCTGGGACTCAAATCTACAATGAGCAGTTCTTC

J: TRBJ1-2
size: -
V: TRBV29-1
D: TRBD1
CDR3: CSVGTGTVYTF
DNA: TGCAGCGTCGGGACAGGGACGGTCTACACCTTC

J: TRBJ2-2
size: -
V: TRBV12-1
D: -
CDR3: CASSLLPGQEELRTGELFF
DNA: TGTGCCAGCAGCCTTTTACCGGGACAGGAAGAATTGAGGACCGGGGAGCTGTTTTTT

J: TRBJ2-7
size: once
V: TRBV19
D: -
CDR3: CASSIGPRSEQYF
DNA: TGTGCCAGTAGTATAGGCCCGAGAAGCGAGCAGTACTTC

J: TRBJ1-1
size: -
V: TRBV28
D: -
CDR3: CASSLSPAEAFF
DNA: TGTGCCAGCAGTTTATCCCCCGCTGAAGCTTTCTTT

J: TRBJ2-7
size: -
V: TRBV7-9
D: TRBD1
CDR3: CASAGGFYEQYF
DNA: TGTGCCAGCGCAGGGGGCTTCTACGAGCAGTACTTC

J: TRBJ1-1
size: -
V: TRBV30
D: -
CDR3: CAWRGAGMNTEAFF
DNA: TGTGCCTGGAGGGGGGCAGGAATGAACACTGAAGCTTTCTTT

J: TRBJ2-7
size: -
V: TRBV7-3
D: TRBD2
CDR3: CASSSGLAGDEQYF
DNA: TGTGCCAGCAGCTCGGGACTAGCGGGAGATGAGCAGTACTTC

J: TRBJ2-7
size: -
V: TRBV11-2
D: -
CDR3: CASSSFVPEPAHEQYF
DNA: TGTGCCAGCAGCTCCTTTGTCCCCGAGCCCGCCCACGAGCAGTACTTC

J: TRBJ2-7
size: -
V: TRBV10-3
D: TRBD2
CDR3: CAILEAGGFSYEQYF
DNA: TGTGCCATCTTGGAAGCGGGAGGGTTCTCCTACGAGCAGTACTTC

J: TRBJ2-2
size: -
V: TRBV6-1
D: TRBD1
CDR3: CASSPGQGAGELFF
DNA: TGTGCCAGCAGTCCGGGACAGGGAGCCGGGGAGCTGTTTTTT

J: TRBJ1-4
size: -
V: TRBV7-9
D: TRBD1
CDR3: CASSLDRVEKLFF
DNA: TGTGCCAGCAGCTTGGACAGGGTGGAAAAACTGTTTTTT

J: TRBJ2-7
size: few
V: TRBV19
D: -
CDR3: CASSRGAALEQYF
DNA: TGTGCCAGTTCCCGGGGGGCGGCTCTCGAGCAGTACTTC

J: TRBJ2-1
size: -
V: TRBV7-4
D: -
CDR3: CASSQGTREVRSYNEQFF
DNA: TGTGCCAGCAGCCAGGGAACAAGGGAGGTGAGGTCCTACAATGAGCAGTTCTTC

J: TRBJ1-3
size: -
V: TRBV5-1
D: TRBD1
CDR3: CASSFGRDSGNTIYF
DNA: TGCGCCAGCAGCTTCGGACGGGACAGTGGGAACACCATATATTTT

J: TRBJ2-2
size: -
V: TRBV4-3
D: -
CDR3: CASSQDLRTYTGELFF
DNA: TGCGCCAGCAGCCAAGACCTTCGGACTTACACCGGGGAGCTGTTTTTT

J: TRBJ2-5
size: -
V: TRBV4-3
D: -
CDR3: CASSRRYQETQYF
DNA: TGCGCCAGCAGCCGGAGGTACCAAGAGACCCAGTACTTC

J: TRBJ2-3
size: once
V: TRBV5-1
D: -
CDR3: CASSLVLTASTDTQYF
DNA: TGCGCCAGCAGCTTGGTTCTTACTGCTAGCACAGATACGCAGTATTTT

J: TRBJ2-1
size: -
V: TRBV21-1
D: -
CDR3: CASSELAGHYNEQFF
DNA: TGTGCCAGCAGCGAACTAGCGGGCCACTACAATGAGCAGTTCTTC

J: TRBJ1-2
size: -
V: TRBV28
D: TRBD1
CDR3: CASSLHRGYGYTF
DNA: TGTGCCAGCAGTTTACACAGGGGGTATGGCTACACCTTC

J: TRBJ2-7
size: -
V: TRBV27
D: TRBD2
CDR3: CASSLSGRTYEQYF
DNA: TGTGCCAGCAGTTTAAGCGGGAGAACCTACGAGCAGTACTTC

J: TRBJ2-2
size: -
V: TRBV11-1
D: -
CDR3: CASSLGGTGELFF
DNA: TGTGCCAGCAGCTTAGGAGGGACCGGGGAGCTGTTTTTT

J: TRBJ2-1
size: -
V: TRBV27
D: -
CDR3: CASRGSASYNEQFF
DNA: TGTGCCAGCAGAGGTAGCGCCTCCTACAATGAGCAGTTCTTC

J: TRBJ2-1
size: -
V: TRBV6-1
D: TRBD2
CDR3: CASSEDLAVLSYNEQFF
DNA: TGTGCCAGCAGTGAAGATCTAGCGGTTCTCTCCTACAATGAGCAGTTCTTC

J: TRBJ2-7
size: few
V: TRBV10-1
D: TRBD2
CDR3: CASNLTSGEQYF
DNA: TGCGCCAGCAACCTCACTAGCGGCGAGCAGTACTTC

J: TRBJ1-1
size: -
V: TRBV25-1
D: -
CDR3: CASSESGWSLNTEAFF
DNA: TGTGCCAGCAGTGAATCCGGTTGGAGTTTGAACACTGAAGCTTTCTTT

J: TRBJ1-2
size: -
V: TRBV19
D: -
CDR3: CASSQGGANGYTF
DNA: TGTGCCAGTAGCCAGGGAGGGGCGAATGGCTACACCTTC

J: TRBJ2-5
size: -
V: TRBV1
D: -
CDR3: CTSSQEDLAGGPLETQYF
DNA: TGCACCAGCAGCCAAGAGGACTTAGCGGGAGGGCCTTTAGAGACCCAGTACTTC